A selection of T cell receptor beta chains follows, all from one sample in a study of T-cell reconstitution after alpha-beta-depleted transplantation in children. TCRdb called the PCR reads again in MiXCR, with one record for every CDR3 protein. The repertoire holds around 600,000 distinct CDR3 sequences, with approximately 10% as singletons. The source was PBMCs from the stem cell graft donor, collected from the stem cell graft. Receptor source: a human donor who donated a stem cell graft to a child with acute myeloid leukemia. The CDR3 runs from the conserved cysteine through the conserved F or W. D genes are given only for firm matches. Rows may omit the clone size; those that give it use once, few, many or a size class.

j_call d_call v_call clone_size cdr3_aa cdr3_nt
TRBJ1-5 NA TRBV20-1 NA CSARDRDNFYAQHF TGCAGTGCTCGAGACCGGGACAATTTTTATGCCCAGCATTTT
TRBJ1-2 NA TRBV3-1 few CASSQDNPGGYTF TGTGCCAGCAGCCAAGATAACCCGGGTGGCTACACCTTC
TRBJ1-1 NA TRBV12-3/TRBV12-4 many CASTKPMGAAFF TGTGCCAGCACCAAACCTATGGGGGCAGCTTTCTTT
TRBJ2-3 TRBD2 TRBV7-3 NA CASTPGLAASTDTQYF TGTGCCAGCACCCCCGGACTAGCGGCGAGCACAGATACGCAGTATTTT
TRBJ2-4 TRBD2 TRBV11-3 many CASSERAGGNIQYF TGTGCCAGCAGCGAGCGAGCGGGAGGAAACATTCAGTACTTC
TRBJ2-3 NA TRBV7-9 many CASSLGGTESDTQYF TGTGCCAGCAGCTTGGGGGGGACAGAGTCAGATACGCAGTATTTT
TRBJ2-5 TRBD1 TRBV29-1 few CSARGDRGIQETQYF TGCAGCGCAAGAGGGGACAGGGGGATCCAAGAGACCCAGTACTTC
TRBJ2-1 TRBD2 TRBV20-1 NA CSFPVGLAGGGSYNEQFF TGCAGTTTCCCGGTGGGACTAGCGGGAGGGGGCTCCTACAATGAGCAGTTCTTC
TRBJ1-5 NA TRBV4-2 NA CASSRMEGGSVANQPQHF TGTGCCAGCAGCCGGATGGAGGGGGGGTCGGTGGCTAATCAGCCCCAGCATTTT
TRBJ2-3 TRBD2 TRBV7-2 many CASSLGGLARPTGTQYF TGTGCCAGCAGCTTAGGGGGACTAGCGAGACCTACGGGTACGCAGTATTTT
TRBJ1-6 NA TRBV12-3/TRBV12-4 few CASRKTRTDNSPLHF TGTGCCAGCAGAAAAACACGAACTGATAATTCACCCCTCCACTTT
TRBJ2-5 NA TRBV20-1 NA CSARDLSDFSETQYF TGCAGTGCTAGAGATTTGAGTGATTTTTCGGAGACCCAGTACTTC
TRBJ2-5 NA TRBV5-6 few CASSFSPGFRGQETQYF TGTGCCAGCAGCTTTTCCCCCGGGTTCCGTGGGCAAGAGACCCAGTACTTC
TRBJ2-3 NA TRBV20-1 few CSARETQRTQYF TGCAGTGCTAGGGAGACCCAGCGCACGCAGTATTTT
TRBJ2-2 NA TRBV14 few CASSPLKELAGELFF TGTGCCAGCAGCCCCCTCAAGGAGTTGGCAGGGGAGCTGTTTTTT
TRBJ2-7 TRBD1 TRBV29-1 NA CSVEERDRSYEQYF TGCAGCGTTGAAGAACGGGACAGATCCTACGAGCAGTACTTC
TRBJ1-5 TRBD1 TRBV20-1 few CSAGGTGEYQPQHF TGCAGTGCTGGGGGGACAGGGGAATATCAGCCCCAGCATTTT
TRBJ2-4 NA TRBV4-2 many CASSQDARGNIQYF TGTGCCAGCAGCCAAGACGCTAGGGGTAACATTCAGTACTTC
TRBJ2-7 TRBD1 TRBV28 NA CASKRTGQGSNEQYF TGTGCCAGCAAAAGGACGGGACAGGGTAGCAACGAGCAGTACTTC
TRBJ2-1 TRBD1 TRBV6-1 many CASGWTGQVNEQFF TGTGCCAGCGGCTGGACAGGGCAAGTGAATGAGCAGTTCTTC
TRBJ2-2 TRBD2 TRBV6-2/TRBV6-3 few CASGFLGTSGRRSGELFF TGTGCCAGCGGCTTCCTGGGGACTAGCGGGAGAAGGTCCGGGGAGCTGTTTTTT
TRBJ2-7 NA TRBV15 many CATSTASYEQYF TGTGCCACCAGCACAGCTTCTTACGAGCAGTACTTC
TRBJ1-1 TRBD1 TRBV20-1 NA CSAIPSGTGKAEAFF TGCAGTGCCATCCCGTCCGGGACAGGGAAGGCTGAAGCTTTCTTT
TRBJ1-6 NA TRBV20-1 few CSARMGDLSYNSPLHF TGCAGTGCCCGAATGGGGGACCTCTCCTATAATTCACCCCTCCACTTT
TRBJ1-6 NA TRBV25-1 few CASTKDSTYNSPLHF TGTGCCAGCACTAAGGACAGTACCTATAATTCACCCCTCCACTTT
TRBJ1-5 NA TRBV28 few CASHWDLQNQPQHF TGTGCCAGCCACTGGGACCTTCAGAATCAGCCCCAGCATTTT
TRBJ2-1 NA TRBV9 NA CASSVSGAEYNEQFF TGTGCCAGCAGCGTTTCGGGAGCGGAGTACAATGAGCAGTTCTTC
TRBJ2-5 TRBD1 TRBV5-1 few CASSLAQGFQETQYF TGCGCCAGCAGCTTAGCACAGGGGTTCCAAGAGACCCAGTACTTC
TRBJ2-5 NA TRBV29-1 once CSVVVRASEETQYF TGCAGCGTTGTCGTTAGGGCTAGCGAGGAGACCCAGTACTTC
TRBJ1-1 NA TRBV5-1 few CASSVRDQFEAFF TGCGCCTCCTCAGTCCGGGACCAGTTTGAAGCTTTCTTT
TRBJ2-5 TRBD1 TRBV15 NA CATSRGGQVQETQYF TGTGCCACCAGCAGAGGGGGACAGGTCCAAGAGACCCAGTACTTC
TRBJ2-4 TRBD1 TRBV20-1 few CSTTPLGQGSGIQYF TGCAGTACAACTCCTCTCGGACAGGGATCGGGCATTCAGTACTTC
TRBJ2-7 NA TRBV20-1 few CSARSQIFSYEQYF TGCAGTGCTAGGTCTCAGATTTTCTCCTACGAGCAGTACTTC
TRBJ2-5 NA TRBV7-2 many CASSLGWDNSLQETQYF TGTGCCAGCAGCTTAGGTTGGGACAACAGCCTCCAGGAGACCCAGTACTTC
TRBJ2-3 NA TRBV10-1 NA CASSQGTETDTQYF TGCGCCAGCAGTCAGGGGACGGAGACAGATACGCAGTATTTT
TRBJ2-1 NA TRBV7-3 many CASSLTPVYNYEQFF TGTGCCAGCAGCTTAACCCCCGTCTACAACTATGAGCAGTTCTTC
TRBJ2-7 NA TRBV4-3 few CASSQADLATGGHEQYF TGCGCCAGCAGCCAAGCGGATTTGGCGACAGGAGGCCACGAGCAGTACTTC
TRBJ2-2 NA TRBV4-3 many CASSQDVSFGGELFF TGCGCCAGCAGCCAAGATGTTAGCTTCGGCGGGGAGCTGTTTTTT
TRBJ1-1 NA TRBV18 NA CASSPPIGVSEAFF TGTGCCAGCTCACCACCGATTGGGGTTTCCGAAGCTTTCTTT
TRBJ2-3 TRBD1 TRBV20-1 few CSARAPTGVHTPGTQYF TGCAGTGCTAGAGCCCCCACAGGGGTCCACACGCCTGGTACGCAGTATTTT
TRBJ2-3 NA TRBV20-1 NA CSARDRGPMGAGTDTQYF TGCAGTGCTAGAGATCGCGGCCCCATGGGGGCGGGCACAGATACGCAGTATTTT
TRBJ2-5 TRBD2 TRBV14 NA CASSSGTSFWETQYF TGTGCCAGCAGCTCCGGGACTAGCTTTTGGGAGACCCAGTACTTC
TRBJ2-7 NA TRBV5-6 few CASSFVSGYYEQYF TGTGCCAGCAGCTTTGTTAGCGGCTACTACGAGCAGTACTTC
TRBJ1-6 TRBD1 TRBV20-1 NA CSAGAFRTGAFWSPLHF TGCAGTGCTGGAGCCTTTAGAACAGGGGCTTTTTGGTCACCCCTCCACTTT
TRBJ1-2 NA TRBV11-2 NA CASSLDSGLGGYTF TGTGCCAGCAGCTTAGACTCAGGGTTAGGGGGCTACACCTTC
TRBJ2-5 TRBD1 TRBV20-1 few CSARDRGQGKATQYF TGCAGTGCTAGAGATCGGGGACAGGGCAAAGCGACCCAGTACTTC
TRBJ2-7 NA TRBV20-1 many CSASTGKQYF TGCAGTGCTAGTACAGGAAAGCAGTACTTC
TRBJ2-6 NA TRBV7-2 many CASSLGFRSSGANVLTF TGTGCCAGCAGCTTAGGTTTCCGCAGCTCTGGGGCCAACGTCCTGACTTTC
TRBJ2-4 TRBD1 TRBV20-1 few CSARTGEGKNIQYF TGCAGTGCACGGACAGGGGAGGGCAAAAACATTCAGTACTTC
TRBJ2-5 NA TRBV5-1 NA CASSLGPPPQETQYF TGCGCCAGCAGCTTGGGACCCCCTCCCCAAGAGACCCAGTACTTC
TRBJ1-4 TRBD1 TRBV5-1 few CASSNSGTGEEKLFF TGCGCCAGCAGCAATTCCGGGACAGGGGAAGAAAAACTGTTTTTT
TRBJ2-6 TRBD1 TRBV20-1 NA CSAPGTALSGANVLTF TGCAGTGCCCCCGGGACAGCACTCTCTGGGGCCAACGTCCTGACTTTC
TRBJ2-2 TRBD2 TRBV28 few CASNTGGAGELFF TGTGCCAGCAATACTGGGGGGGCCGGGGAGCTGTTTTTT
TRBJ2-7 NA TRBV7-9 NA CASSKTGFDEQYF TGTGCCAGCAGCAAAACGGGGTTTGACGAGCAGTACTTC
TRBJ2-2 TRBD2 TRBV5-1 many CASSKQRSGSSGELFF TGCGCCAGCAGCAAACAAAGAAGCGGGAGTTCCGGGGAGCTGTTTTTT
TRBJ2-1 TRBD2 TRBV7-3 NA CASSRGLAGNSYNEQFF TGTGCCAGCAGCCGGGGACTAGCGGGGAACTCCTACAATGAGCAGTTCTTC
TRBJ1-1 NA TRBV30 few CAWRLLANTEAFF TGTGCCTGGAGACTTTTGGCGAACACTGAAGCTTTCTTT
TRBJ2-1 TRBD1 TRBV20-1 few CSAPGTGSSYNEQFF TGCAGTGCTCCCGGGACAGGGTCCTCCTACAATGAGCAGTTCTTC